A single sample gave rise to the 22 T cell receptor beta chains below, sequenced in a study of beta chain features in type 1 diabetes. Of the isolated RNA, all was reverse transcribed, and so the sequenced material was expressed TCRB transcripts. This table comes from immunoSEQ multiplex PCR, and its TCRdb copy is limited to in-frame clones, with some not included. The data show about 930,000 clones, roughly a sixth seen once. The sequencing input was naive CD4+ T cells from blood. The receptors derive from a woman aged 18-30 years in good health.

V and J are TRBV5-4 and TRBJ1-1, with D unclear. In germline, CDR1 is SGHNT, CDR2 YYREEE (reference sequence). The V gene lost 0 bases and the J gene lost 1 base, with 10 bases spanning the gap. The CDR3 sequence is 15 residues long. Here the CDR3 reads CASSLDRRSNTEAFF. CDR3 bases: TGTGCCAGCAGCTTGGACCGTCGGTCGAACACTGAAGCTTTCTTT.

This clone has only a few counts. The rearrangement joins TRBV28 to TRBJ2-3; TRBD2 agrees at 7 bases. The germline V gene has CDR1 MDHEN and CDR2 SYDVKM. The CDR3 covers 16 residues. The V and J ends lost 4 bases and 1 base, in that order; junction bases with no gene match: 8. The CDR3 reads CASSSLTSLGTDTQYF. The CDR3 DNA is TGTGCCAGCAGTTCCTTGACTAGCTTGGGCACAGATACGCAGTATTTT.

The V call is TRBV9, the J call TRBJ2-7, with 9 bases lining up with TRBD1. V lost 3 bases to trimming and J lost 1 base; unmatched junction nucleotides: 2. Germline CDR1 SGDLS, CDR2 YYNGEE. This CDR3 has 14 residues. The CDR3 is CASSAQGASYEQYF. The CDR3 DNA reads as TGTGCCAGCAGCGCACAGGGGGCTTCCTACGAGCAGTACTTC.

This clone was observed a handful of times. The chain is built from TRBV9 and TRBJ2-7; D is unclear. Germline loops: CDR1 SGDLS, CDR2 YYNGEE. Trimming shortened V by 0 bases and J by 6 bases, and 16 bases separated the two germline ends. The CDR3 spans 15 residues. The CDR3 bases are TGTGCCAGCAGCGTAGGAATGGTCGGCGGCTCCGAGCAGTACTTC. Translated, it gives CASSVGMVGGSEQYF.

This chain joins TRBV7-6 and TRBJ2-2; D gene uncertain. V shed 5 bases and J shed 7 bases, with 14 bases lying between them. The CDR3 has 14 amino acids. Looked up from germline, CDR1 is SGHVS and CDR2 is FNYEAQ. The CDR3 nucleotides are TGTGCCAGCAGCCCACGTTCAGATGGCGGGGAGCTGTTTTTT. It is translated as CASSPRSDGGELFF.

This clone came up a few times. CDR3 nucleotides: TGTGCCAGCAGTTCCGTAGCATCCACCACAGATACGCAGTATTTT. It specifies CASSSVASTTDTQYF. This chain links TRBV6-6 with TRBJ2-3; no definite D call. The CDR3 extends over 15 amino acids. V was cut by 4 bases and J by 2 bases, with 13 bases left in between. The V gene's germline CDR1 is MNHNY and CDR2 SVGAGI (reference sequence).

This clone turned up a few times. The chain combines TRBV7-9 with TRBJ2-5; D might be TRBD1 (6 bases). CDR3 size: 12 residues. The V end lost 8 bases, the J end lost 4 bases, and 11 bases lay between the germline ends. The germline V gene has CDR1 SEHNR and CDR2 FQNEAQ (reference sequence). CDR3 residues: CASLSRGETQYF. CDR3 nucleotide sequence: TGTGCCAGCCTGTCCAGGGGAGAGACCCAGTACTTC.

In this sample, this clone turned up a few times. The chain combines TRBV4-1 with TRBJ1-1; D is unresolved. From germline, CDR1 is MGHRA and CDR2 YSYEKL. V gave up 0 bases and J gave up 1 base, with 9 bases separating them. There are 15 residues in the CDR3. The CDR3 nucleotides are TGCGCCAGCAGCCAAGATCGGCGGCAGAACACTGAAGCTTTCTTT. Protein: CASSQDRRQNTEAFF.

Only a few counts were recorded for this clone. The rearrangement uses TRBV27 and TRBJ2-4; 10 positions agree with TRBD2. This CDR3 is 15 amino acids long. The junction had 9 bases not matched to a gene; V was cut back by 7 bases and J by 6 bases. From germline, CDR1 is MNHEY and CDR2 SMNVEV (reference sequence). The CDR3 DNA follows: TGTGCCAGCATTCCGGGACTAGCGAATAGAAACATTCAGTACTTC. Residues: CASIPGLANRNIQYF.

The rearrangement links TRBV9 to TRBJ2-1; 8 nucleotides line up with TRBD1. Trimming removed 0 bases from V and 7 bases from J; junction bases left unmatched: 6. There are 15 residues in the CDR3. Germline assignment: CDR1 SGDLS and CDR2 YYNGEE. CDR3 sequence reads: CASSVEDRARNEQFF. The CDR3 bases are TGTGCCAGCAGCGTAGAGGACAGGGCGAGGAATGAGCAGTTCTTC.

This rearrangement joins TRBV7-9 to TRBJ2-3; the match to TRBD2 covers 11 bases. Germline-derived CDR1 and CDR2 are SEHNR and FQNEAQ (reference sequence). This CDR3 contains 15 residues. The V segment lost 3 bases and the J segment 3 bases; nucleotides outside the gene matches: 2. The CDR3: CASSLASGRTDTQYF. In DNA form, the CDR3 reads TGTGCCAGCAGCTTGGCTAGCGGGAGGACAGATACGCAGTATTTT.

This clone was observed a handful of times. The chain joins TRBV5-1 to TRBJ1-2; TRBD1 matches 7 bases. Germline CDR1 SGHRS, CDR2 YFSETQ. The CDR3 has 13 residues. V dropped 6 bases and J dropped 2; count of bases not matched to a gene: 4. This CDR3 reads CASTAGGNYGYTF. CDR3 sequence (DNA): TGCGCCAGCACGGCAGGGGGAAACTATGGCTACACCTTC.

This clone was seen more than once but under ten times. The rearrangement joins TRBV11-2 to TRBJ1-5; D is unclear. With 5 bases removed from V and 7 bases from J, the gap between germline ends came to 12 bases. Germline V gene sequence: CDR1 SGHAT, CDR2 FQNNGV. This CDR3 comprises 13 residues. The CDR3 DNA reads TGTGCCAGCAGCCCCGAAGCGGGCCAGCCCCAGCATTTT. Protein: CASSPEAGQPQHF. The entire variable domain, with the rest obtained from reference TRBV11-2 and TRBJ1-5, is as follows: EAGVAQSPRYKIIEKRQSVAFWCNPISGHATLYWYQQILGQGPKLLIQFQNNGVVDDSQLPKDRFSAERLKGVDSTLKIQPAKLEDSAVYLCASSPEAGQPQHFGDGTRLSIL.

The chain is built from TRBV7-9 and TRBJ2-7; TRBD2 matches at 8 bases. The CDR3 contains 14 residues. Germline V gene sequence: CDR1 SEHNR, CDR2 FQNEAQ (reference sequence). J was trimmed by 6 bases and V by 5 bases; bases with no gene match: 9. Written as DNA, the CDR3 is TGTGCCAGCAGCCTTAGCGGGATGGCTAGCGAGCAGTACTTC. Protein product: CASSLSGMASEQYF.

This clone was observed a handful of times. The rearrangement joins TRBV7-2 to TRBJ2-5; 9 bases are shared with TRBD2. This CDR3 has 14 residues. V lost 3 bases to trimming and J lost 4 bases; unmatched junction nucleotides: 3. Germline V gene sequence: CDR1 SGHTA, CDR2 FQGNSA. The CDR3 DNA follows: TGTGCCAGCAGCTTCAAACTAGCGGGAGAGACCCAGTACTTC. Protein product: CASSFKLAGETQYF.

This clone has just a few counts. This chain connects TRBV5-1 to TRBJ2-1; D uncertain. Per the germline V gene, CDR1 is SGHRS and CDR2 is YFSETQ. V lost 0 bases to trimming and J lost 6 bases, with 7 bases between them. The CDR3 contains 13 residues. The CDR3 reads CASSLALGNEQFF. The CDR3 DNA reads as TGCGCCAGCAGCTTGGCGCTGGGCAATGAGCAGTTCTTC. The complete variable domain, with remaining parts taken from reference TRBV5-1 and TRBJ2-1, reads KAGVTQTPRYLIKTRGQQVTLSCSPISGHRSVSWYQQTPGQGLQFLFEYFSETQRNKGNFPGRFSGRQFSNSRSEMNVSTLELGDSALYLCASSLALGNEQFFGPGTRLTVL.

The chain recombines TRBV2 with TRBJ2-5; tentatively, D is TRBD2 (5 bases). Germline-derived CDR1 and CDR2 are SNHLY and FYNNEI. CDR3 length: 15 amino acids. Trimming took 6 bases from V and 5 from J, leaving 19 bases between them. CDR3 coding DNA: TGTGCCAGCAGCTTTGAGTGGGCGGGTAGCGAGACCCAGTACTTC. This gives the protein CASSFEWAGSETQYF.

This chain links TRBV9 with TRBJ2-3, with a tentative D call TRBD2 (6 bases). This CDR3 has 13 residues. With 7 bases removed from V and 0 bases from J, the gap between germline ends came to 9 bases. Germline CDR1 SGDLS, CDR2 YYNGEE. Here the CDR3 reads CASGSGSTDTQYF. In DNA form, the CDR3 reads TGTGCCAGCGGAAGCGGGAGCACAGATACGCAGTATTTT.

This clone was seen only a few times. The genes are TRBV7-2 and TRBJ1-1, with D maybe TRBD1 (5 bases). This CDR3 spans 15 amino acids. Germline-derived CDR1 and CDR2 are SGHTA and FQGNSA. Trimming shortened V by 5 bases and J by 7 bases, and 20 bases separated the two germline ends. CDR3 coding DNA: TGTGCCAGCAGCCAAGGGCTCGGGGGTTTCCATGAAGCTTTCTTT. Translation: CASSQGLGGFHEAFF.

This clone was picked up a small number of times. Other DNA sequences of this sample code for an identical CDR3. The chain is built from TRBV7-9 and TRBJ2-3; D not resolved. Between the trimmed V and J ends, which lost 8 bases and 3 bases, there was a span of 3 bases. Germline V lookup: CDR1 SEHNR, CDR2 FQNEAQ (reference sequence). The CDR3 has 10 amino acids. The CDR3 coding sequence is TGTGCCAGCTCAACAGATACGCAGTATTTT. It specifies CASSTDTQYF. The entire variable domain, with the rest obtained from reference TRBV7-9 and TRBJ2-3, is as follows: DTGVSQNPRHKITKRGQNVTFRCDPISEHNRLYWYRQTLGQGPEFLTYFQNEAQLEKSRLLSDRFSAERPKGSFSTLEIQRTEQGDSAMYLCASSTDTQYFGPGTRLTVL.

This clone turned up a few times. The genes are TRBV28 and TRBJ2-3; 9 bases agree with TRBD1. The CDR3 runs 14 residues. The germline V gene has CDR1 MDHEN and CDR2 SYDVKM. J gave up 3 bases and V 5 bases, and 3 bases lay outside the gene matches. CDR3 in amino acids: CASSPGTGTDTQYF. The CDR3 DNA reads TGTGCCAGCAGTCCAGGGACAGGGACAGATACGCAGTATTTT. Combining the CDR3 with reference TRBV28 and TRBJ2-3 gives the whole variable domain DVKVTQSSRYLVKRTGEKVFLECVQDMDHENMFWYRQDPGLGLRLIYFSYDVKMKEKGDIPEGYSVSREKKERFSLILESASTNQTSMYLCASSPGTGTDTQYFGPGTRLTVL.

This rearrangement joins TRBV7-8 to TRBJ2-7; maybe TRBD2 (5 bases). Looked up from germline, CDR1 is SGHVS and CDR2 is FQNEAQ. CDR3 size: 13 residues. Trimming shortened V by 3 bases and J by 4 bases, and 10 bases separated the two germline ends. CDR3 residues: CASSFEEAYEQYF. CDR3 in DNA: TGTGCCAGCAGCTTTGAGGAGGCTTACGAGCAGTACTTC.